This T cell receptor beta chain was obtained from a study of T cell responses to AZD1222 COVID-19 vaccine (dated by TCRdb to the early 2020s). In the study overall: TCR sequencing covered more than 230 trial participants: 200 to 220 given two doses of AZD1222 and approximately 26 given two doses of MenACWY control vaccine. Trial participants were enrolled into age subgroups of 18-55, 56-69 and 70-plus years, which contained roughly 150, 30 and 60 TCR-sequenced participants, respectively.

General study outcomes and caveats: Because no samples from the day 14 peak response were available, repertoires could be characterized only after the peak T cell response. The vaccine-associated CD4 TCRs covered the entire spike protein, and the dominant responses fell in regions 160-218 and 743-854. After two AZD1222 doses, both the breadth and the depth of spike-specific TCRs were significantly higher than at day 0 and than in MenACWY recipients. Participants were mostly white British, with more females than males. The authors suggested clonal diversity may have been underestimated. Epitopes outside the regions mutated in the B.1.351 and B.1.1.7 variants were reportedly recognized by nearly half of the unique spike-specific TCRs. Conclusions about previously exposed vaccinees are limited because only five to seven AZD1222 recipients were SARS-CoV-2 seropositive at baseline. In the small 56-69-year group, the increase in depth fell short of significance, most likely because of low power.

About this clone itself: What this receptor recognizes is not known. Base qualities are not provided; no much larger clone lies one nucleotide away.

The sample's time point label, in plain terms: about 28 days (+/-7) after the second vaccine dose. The sample's treatment or condition, from its label and the paper: meningococcal conjugate vaccine given as trial control. Vaccinee samples came from UK trials COV001 and COV002, including a single-blind randomized controlled phase 2/3 trial of AZD1222 (ChAdOx1 nCoV-19) in healthy adults. For TCRbeta chain sequencing, PBMC samples from trial participants were taken at day 0 and at day 28 after the second dose. The CDR3 regions of human TCRbeta chains were analyzed by immunosequencing. The original methods were these. Repertoire TCRs were checked for matches against a reference library of SARS-CoV-2-specific TCRs that had been generated using the MIRA antigen-specificity platform. Breadth was defined as the fraction of unique TCRs that were SARS-CoV-2-associated. Depth was defined as the fraction of total T cells that were SARS-CoV-2-associated. Using the MIRA data, every spike-specific TCR was mapped to the spike region that the TCR reacted to and assigned to either a CD4 or a CD8 class. Log10-transformed breadth and depth values were compared by one-way ANOVA with Sidak's multiple comparisons tests. Sourced from immuneACCESS, this table was stored by TCRdb with only in-frame sequences that have V and J called. A share of the clones is absent; for the studies checked, an unresolved V gene accounts for under half, and the remainder has no known explanation. The D gene and trimming were derived from the DNA, and the V and J assignments and clone size from that table. Present in this sample are about 40,000 clones, approximately 85% of which were seen just once. More than 20% of the sample belongs to the ten largest clones.

Ends trimmed: V by 7 bases, J by 10 bases; bases unmatched to a gene: 8. CDR1 and CDR2 are drawn from the germline V gene (reference sequence): LNHDA, SQIVND. The CDR3, from cysteine to phenylalanine, totals 14 residues. The CDR3 DNA has 42 bases and is translated from base 1. The source of this sequence is an adult who received the MenACWY meningococcal vaccine as a control. This specimen was peripheral blood, taken 28 days after the second dose of the MenACWY control vaccine. The sequence is built from TRBV19 and TRBJ2-1, and 12 junctional nucleotides match TRBD2. In nucleotide form, the sequence is TGTGCCAGTACGGGACTAGCGGGCCGCGGGGAGCAGTTCTTC. Its protein reads: CASTGLAGRGEQFF.